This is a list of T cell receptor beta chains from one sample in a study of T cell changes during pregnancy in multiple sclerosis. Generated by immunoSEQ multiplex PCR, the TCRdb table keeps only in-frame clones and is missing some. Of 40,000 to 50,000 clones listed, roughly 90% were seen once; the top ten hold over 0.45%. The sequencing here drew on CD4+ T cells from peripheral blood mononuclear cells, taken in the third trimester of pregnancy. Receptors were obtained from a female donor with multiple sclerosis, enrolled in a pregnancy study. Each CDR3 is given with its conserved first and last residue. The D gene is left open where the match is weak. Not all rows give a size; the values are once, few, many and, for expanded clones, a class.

CDR3: CASSLVAGATYEQYF
DNA: TGTGCCAGCAGCTTAGTTGCGGGGGCGACCTACGAGCAGTACTTC
V: TRBV11-2
size: .
J: TRBJ2-7
D: .

CDR3: CASSLGLAYNEQFF
DNA: TGTGCCAGCAGTCTGGGACTAGCTTACAATGAGCAGTTCTTC
V: TRBV28
size: .
J: TRBJ2-1
D: TRBD2

CDR3: CASSWDSRGEQFF
DNA: TGTGCCAGCAGCTGGGACAGCCGGGGTGAGCAGTTCTTC
V: TRBV5-6
size: .
J: TRBJ2-1
D: TRBD1

CDR3: CASSPRTSGSTDTQYF
DNA: TGTGCCAGCAGCCCTAGGACTAGCGGTAGCACAGATACGCAGTATTTT
V: TRBV14
size: .
J: TRBJ2-3
D: TRBD2

CDR3: CASSSSLGPYEQYF
DNA: TGTGCCAGCAGTTCCTCTCTAGGCCCCTACGAGCAGTACTTC
V: TRBV27
size: .
J: TRBJ2-7
D: .

CDR3: CASTRQGTYEQYF
DNA: TGTGCCAGCACTAGACAGGGGACCTACGAGCAGTACTTC
V: TRBV27
size: .
J: TRBJ2-7
D: TRBD1

CDR3: CASSFRYGGEKLFF
DNA: TGTGCCAGCAGTTTTCGTTACGGGGGTGAAAAACTGTTTTTT
V: TRBV27
size: once
J: TRBJ1-4
D: .

CDR3: CASSSPQGAKQFF
DNA: TGTGCCAGCAGCTCACCACAGGGGGCAAAGCAGTTCTTC
V: TRBV5-5
size: .
J: TRBJ2-1
D: TRBD1

CDR3: CASSSSRLPSNYGYTF
DNA: TGTGCCAGCAGTTCCTCGCGCCTACCCTCCAACTATGGCTACACCTTC
V: TRBV27
size: .
J: TRBJ1-2
D: .

CDR3: CADTIPVEDTQYF
DNA: TGTGCCGACACGATACCCGTGGAAGATACGCAGTATTTT
V: TRBV6-5
size: .
J: TRBJ2-3
D: .

CDR3: CASSVTGLAQSYEQYF
DNA: TGTGCCAGCAGCGTGACCGGGCTAGCCCAATCCTACGAGCAGTACTTC
V: TRBV11-2
size: .
J: TRBJ2-7
D: .

CDR3: CASSPSGNTIYF
DNA: TGTGCCAGTAGTCCTTCTGGAAACACCATATATTTT
V: TRBV19
size: .
J: TRBJ1-3
D: .

CDR3: CASSLDPGGGNEQFF
DNA: TGTGCCAGCAGCTTAGATCCGGGGGGGGGAAATGAGCAGTTCTTC
V: TRBV11-2
size: .
J: TRBJ2-1
D: TRBD2

CDR3: CASTLGAGETQYF
DNA: TGTGCCAGCACCTTAGGGGCTGGGGAGACCCAGTACTTC
V: TRBV5-4
size: .
J: TRBJ2-5
D: .

CDR3: CASSDNLLAGVDTGELFF
DNA: TGTGCCAGCAGCGACAACTTACTAGCGGGAGTGGACACCGGGGAGCTGTTTTTT
V: TRBV9
size: .
J: TRBJ2-2
D: TRBD2

CDR3: CASRPTGDYGYTF
DNA: TGTGCCAGCAGGCCGACAGGAGACTATGGCTACACCTTC
V: TRBV27
size: .
J: TRBJ1-2
D: .

CDR3: CAWSVRQVYGYTF
DNA: TGTGCCTGGAGTGTACGACAGGTCTATGGCTACACCTTC
V: TRBV30
size: .
J: TRBJ1-2
D: .

CDR3: CASSLSGAGQETQYF
DNA: TGTGCCAGCAGCTTAAGTGGGGCAGGCCAAGAGACCCAGTACTTC
V: TRBV7-2
size: .
J: TRBJ2-5
D: .

CDR3: CASSRKQGRDTQYF
DNA: TGTGCCAGCAGTAGGAAACAGGGAAGAGATACGCAGTATTTT
V: TRBV27
size: .
J: TRBJ2-3
D: .

CDR3: CASAVQGSNYGYTF
DNA: TGTGCCAGCGCTGTACAGGGATCTAACTATGGCTACACCTTC
V: TRBV6-5
size: .
J: TRBJ1-2
D: .

CDR3: CASSLESYEQFF
DNA: TGTGCCAGCAGCTTGGAGAGTTATGAGCAGTTCTTC
V: TRBV5-6
size: .
J: TRBJ2-1
D: .

CDR3: CATQRAGGSTDTQYF
DNA: TGTGCCACTCAGCGGGCGGGAGGTAGCACAGATACGCAGTATTTT
V: TRBV7-2
size: .
J: TRBJ2-3
D: TRBD2

CDR3: CASSSGTGGETQYF
DNA: TGCGCCAGCAGCTCCGGGACAGGGGGAGAGACCCAGTACTTC
V: TRBV5-1
size: .
J: TRBJ2-5
D: TRBD1